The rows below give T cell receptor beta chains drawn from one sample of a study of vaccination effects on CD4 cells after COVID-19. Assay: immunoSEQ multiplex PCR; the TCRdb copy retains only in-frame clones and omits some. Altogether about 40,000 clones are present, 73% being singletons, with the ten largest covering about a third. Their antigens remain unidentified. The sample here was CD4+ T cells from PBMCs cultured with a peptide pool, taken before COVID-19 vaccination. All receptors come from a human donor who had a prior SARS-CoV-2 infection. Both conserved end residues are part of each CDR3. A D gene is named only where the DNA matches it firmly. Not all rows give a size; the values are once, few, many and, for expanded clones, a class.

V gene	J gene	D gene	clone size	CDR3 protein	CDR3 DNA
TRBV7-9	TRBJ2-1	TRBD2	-	CASTISGRYNEQFF	TGTGCCAGCACCATTAGCGGGAGGTACAATGAGCAGTTCTTC
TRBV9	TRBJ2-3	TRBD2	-	CASSVRGGGTDTQYF	TGTGCCAGCAGCGTGCGGGGAGGGGGCACAGATACGCAGTATTTT
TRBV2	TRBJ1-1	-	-	CASSVIEVTEAFF	TGTGCCAGCAGTGTAATTGAGGTCACTGAAGCTTTCTTT
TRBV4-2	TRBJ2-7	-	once	CASSQDWGEREQYF	TGTGCCAGCAGCCAAGACTGGGGGGAGCGGGAGCAGTACTTC
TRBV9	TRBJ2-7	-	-	CASSETTSSGVEQYF	TGTGCCAGCAGCGAGACCACCTCCTCAGGGGTCGAGCAGTACTTC
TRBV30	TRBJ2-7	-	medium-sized	CAWSVTFSYEQYF	TGTGCCTGGAGTGTGACATTCTCCTACGAGCAGTACTTC
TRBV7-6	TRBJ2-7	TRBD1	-	CASSSEIPGQGAYEQYF	TGTGCCAGCAGTTCAGAAATTCCGGGACAGGGGGCCTACGAGCAGTACTTC
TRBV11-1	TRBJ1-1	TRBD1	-	CASSPQTGIEAFF	TGTGCCAGCAGCCCCCAGACAGGGATTGAAGCTTTCTTT
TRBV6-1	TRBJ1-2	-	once	CASSEPGRQGNGYTF	TGTGCCAGCAGTGAACCCGGTCGGCAGGGAAATGGCTACACCTTC
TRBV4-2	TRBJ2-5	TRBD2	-	CASSHGTSGGGETQYF	TGTGCCAGCAGCCATGGGACTAGCGGGGGCGGGGAGACCCAGTACTTC
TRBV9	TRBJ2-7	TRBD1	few	CASSQEYRGYEQYF	TGTGCCAGCAGCCAGGAGTACAGGGGATACGAGCAGTACTTC
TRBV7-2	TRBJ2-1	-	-	CASSANSYNEQFF	TGTGCCAGCAGCGCGAACAGTTACAATGAGCAGTTCTTC
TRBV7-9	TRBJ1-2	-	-	CASSLDQGNYGYTF	TGTGCCAGCAGCTTAGACCAGGGCAACTATGGCTACACCTTC
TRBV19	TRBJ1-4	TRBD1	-	CASSIAGGYEKLFF	TGTGCCAGTAGTATAGCAGGGGGTTATGAAAAACTGTTTTTT
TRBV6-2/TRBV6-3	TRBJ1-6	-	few	CASSYQTGRPLHF	TGTGCCAGCAGTTACCAAACCGGACGGCCTCTCCACTTT
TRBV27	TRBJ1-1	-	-	CASSLIGPSQALNTEAFF	TGTGCCAGCAGTTTGATCGGCCCCTCACAGGCCCTGAACACTGAAGCTTTCTTT
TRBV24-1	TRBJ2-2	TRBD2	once	CATSGEGKTNTGELFF	TGTGCCACCAGTGGGGAGGGCAAAACGAACACCGGGGAGCTGTTTTTT
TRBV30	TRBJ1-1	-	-	CAWRSSDDTEAFF	TGTGCCTGGAGGAGTTCCGATGACACTGAAGCTTTCTTT
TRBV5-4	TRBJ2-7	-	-	CASSLAPGHPGASEQYF	TGTGCCAGCAGCTTGGCCCCGGGACACCCGGGTGCCTCCGAGCAGTACTTC
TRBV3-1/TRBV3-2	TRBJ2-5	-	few	CASSQDFLRETQYF	TGTGCCAGCAGCCAAGATTTTCTGCGTGAGACCCAGTACTTC
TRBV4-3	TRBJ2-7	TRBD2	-	CASSPRLAGSYEQYF	TGCGCCAGCAGCCCGCGACTAGCGGGCTCCTACGAGCAGTACTTC
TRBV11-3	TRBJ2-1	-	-	CASSLSTSQQFF	TGTGCCAGCAGCTTAAGTACGTCCCAGCAGTTCTTC
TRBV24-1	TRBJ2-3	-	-	CATSDYTSSSADTQYF	TGTGCCACCAGTGACTACACTTCTTCTAGCGCAGATACGCAGTATTTT
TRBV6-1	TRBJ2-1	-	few	CASSGYLGQESYNEQFF	TGTGCCAGCAGTGGCTATTTGGGGCAGGAATCCTACAATGAGCAGTTCTTC
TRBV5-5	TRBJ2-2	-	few	CASSLSSYNTGELFF	TGTGCCAGCAGCTTGAGTTCCTATAACACCGGGGAGCTGTTTTTT